This T cell receptor beta chain was documented in a study of blood T cell repertoires in COVID-19. Study information: Specimens from acute and convalescent COVID-19 originated in the United States, Italy and Spain. The cDNA or gDNA used as material had been derived from T cells, B-cell-depleted T cells, or PBMCs.

This clone was picked up many times. Per germline, CDR1 SEHNR and CDR2 FQNEAQ (reference sequence). This CDR3 has 13 amino acids. Trimming took off 3 bases at V and 9 bases at J, with 12 bases between the two ends. Produced via immunoSEQ multiplex PCR; TCRdb's table is partial and in-frame only. This table holds 350,000 to 450,000 clones, 85% found once. Sequencing was performed on peripheral blood. This TCR was sampled from a woman between 18 and 29 years old with acute or convalescent COVID-19. This chain joins TRBV7-9 and TRBJ1-3; possibly TRBD1 for D (6 bases). CDR3 nucleotides: TGTGCCAGCAGCTTTGACGGGACAACCACCATATATTTT. This translates into CASSFDGTTTIYF.